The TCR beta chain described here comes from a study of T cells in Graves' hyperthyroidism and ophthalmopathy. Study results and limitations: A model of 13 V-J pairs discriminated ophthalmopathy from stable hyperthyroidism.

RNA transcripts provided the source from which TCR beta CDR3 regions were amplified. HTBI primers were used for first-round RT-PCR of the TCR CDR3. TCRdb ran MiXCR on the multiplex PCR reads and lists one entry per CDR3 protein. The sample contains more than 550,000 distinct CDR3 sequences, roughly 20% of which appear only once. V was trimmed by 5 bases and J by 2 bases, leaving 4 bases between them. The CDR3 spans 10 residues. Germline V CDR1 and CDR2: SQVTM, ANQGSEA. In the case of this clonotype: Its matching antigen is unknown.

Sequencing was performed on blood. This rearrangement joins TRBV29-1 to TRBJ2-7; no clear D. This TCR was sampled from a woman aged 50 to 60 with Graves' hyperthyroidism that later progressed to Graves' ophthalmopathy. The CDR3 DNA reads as TGCAGCGTTACAACCTACGAGCAGTACTTC. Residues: CSVTTYEQYF.